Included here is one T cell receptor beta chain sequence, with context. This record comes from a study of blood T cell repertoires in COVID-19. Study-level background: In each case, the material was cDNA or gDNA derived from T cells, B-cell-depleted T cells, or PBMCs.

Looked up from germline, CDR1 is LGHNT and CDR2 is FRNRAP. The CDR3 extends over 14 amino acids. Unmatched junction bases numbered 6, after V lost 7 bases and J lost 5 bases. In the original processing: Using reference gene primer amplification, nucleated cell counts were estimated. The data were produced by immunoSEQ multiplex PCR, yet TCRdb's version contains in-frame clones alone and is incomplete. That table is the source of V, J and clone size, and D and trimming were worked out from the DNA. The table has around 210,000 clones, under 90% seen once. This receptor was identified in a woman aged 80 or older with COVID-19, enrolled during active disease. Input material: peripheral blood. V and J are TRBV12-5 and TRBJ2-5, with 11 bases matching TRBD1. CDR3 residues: CASAWDRGIETQYF. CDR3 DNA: TGTGCTAGTGCTTGGGACAGGGGGATTGAGACCCAGTACTTC.